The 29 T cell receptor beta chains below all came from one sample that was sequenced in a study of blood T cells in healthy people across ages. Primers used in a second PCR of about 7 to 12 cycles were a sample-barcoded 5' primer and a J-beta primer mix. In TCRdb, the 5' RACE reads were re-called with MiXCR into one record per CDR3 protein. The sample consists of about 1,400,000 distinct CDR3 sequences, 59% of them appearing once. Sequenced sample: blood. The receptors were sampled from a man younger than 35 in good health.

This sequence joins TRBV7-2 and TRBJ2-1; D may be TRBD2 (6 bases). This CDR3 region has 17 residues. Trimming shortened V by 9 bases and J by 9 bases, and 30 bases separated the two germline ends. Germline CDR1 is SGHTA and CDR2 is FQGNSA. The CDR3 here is CARRRGDSHPPTSEQFF. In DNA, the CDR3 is TGTGCCAGGAGAAGAGGGGACTCCCACCCTCCTACAAGTGAGCAGTTCTTC.

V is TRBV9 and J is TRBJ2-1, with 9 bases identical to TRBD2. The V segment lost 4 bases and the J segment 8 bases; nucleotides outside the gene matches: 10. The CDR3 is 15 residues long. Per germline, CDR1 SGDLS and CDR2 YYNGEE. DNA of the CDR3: TGTGCCAGCAGCTTTAGCGGGAGTTCTGGAGATGAGCAGTTCTTC. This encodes CASSFSGSSGDEQFF.

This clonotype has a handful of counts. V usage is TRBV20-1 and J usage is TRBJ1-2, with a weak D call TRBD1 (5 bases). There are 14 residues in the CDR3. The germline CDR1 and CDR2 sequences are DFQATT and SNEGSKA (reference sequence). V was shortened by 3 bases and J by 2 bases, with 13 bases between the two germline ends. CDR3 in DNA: TGCAGTGCTAGCATTCCGGGACGGAACTATGGCTACACCTTC. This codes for CSASIPGRNYGYTF.

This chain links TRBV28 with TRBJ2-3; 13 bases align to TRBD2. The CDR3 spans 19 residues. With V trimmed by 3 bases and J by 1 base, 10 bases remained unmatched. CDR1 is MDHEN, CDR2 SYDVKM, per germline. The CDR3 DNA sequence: TGTGCCAGCAGTTTCCCTCTCAGACTAGCGGGGGGTGGCACAGATACGCAGTATTTT. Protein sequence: CASSFPLRLAGGGTDTQYF.

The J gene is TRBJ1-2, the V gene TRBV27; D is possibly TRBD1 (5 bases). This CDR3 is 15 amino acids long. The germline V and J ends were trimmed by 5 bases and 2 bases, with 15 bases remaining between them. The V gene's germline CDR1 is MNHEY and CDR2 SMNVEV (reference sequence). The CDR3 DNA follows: TGTGCCAGCAGTCCCCAGACAGACCCAAACTATGGCTACACCTTC. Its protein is CASSPQTDPNYGYTF.

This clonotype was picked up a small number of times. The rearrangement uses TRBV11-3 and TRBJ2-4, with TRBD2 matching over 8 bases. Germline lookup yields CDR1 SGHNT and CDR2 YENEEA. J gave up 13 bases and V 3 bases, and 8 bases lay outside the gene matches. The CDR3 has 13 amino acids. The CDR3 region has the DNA TGTGCCAGCAGCTTGGGAGTAGCGGGGCTGCAGTACTTC. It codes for CASSLGVAGLQYF.

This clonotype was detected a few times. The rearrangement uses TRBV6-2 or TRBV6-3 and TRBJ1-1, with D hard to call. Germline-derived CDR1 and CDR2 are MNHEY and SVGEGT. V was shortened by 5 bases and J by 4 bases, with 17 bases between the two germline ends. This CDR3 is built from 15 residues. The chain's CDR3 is CASSPNFGVVTEAFF. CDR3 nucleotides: TGTGCCAGCAGTCCCAACTTCGGGGTTGTCACTGAAGCTTTCTTT.

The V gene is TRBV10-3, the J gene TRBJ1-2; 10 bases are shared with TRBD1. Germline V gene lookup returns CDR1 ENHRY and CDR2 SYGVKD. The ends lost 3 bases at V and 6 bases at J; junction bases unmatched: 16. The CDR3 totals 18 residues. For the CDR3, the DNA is TGTGCCATCAGTGACCCCGCTATTCTGACAGGGGGCCGGAATGGCTACACCTTC. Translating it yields CAISDPAILTGGRNGYTF.

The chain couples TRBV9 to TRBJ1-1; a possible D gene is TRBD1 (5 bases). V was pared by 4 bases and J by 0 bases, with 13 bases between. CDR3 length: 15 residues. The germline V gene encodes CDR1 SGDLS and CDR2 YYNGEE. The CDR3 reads CASSPRQFVNTEAFF. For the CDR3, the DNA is TGTGCCAGCAGCCCACGACAGTTTGTGAACACTGAAGCTTTCTTT.

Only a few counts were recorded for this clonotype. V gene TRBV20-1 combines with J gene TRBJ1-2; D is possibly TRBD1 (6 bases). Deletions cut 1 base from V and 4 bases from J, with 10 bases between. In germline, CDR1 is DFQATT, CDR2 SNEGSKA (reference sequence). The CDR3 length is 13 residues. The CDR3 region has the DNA TGCAGTGCTAGAGGAATGGACAGCTATGGCTACACCTTC. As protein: CSARGMDSYGYTF.

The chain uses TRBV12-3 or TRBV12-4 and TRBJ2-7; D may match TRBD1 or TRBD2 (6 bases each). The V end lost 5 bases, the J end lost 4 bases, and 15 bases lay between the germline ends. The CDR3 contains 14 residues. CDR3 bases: TGTGCCAGCAGTGTAGGGGGGCCTGAATACGAGCAGTACTTC. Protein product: CASSVGGPEYEQYF.

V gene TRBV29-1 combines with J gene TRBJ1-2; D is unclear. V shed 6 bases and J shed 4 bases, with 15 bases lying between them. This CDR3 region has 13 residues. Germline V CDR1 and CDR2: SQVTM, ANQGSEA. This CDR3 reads CSVGGRTVYGYTF. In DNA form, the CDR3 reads TGCAGCGTGGGAGGGCGGACGGTCTATGGCTACACCTTC.

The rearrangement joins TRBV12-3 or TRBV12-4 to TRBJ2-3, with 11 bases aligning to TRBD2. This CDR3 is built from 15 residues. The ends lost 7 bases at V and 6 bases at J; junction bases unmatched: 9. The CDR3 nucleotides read TGTGCCAGCATTGGTGCTAGCGGGAGGTTTGATACGCAGTATTTT. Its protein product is CASIGASGRFDTQYF.

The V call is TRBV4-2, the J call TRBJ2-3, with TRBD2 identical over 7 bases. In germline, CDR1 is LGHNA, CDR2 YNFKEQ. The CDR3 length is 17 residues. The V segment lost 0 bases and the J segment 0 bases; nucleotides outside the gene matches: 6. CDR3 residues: CASSQEGRGGSTDTQYF. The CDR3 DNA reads TGTGCCAGCAGCCAAGAGGGTCGCGGGGGTAGCACAGATACGCAGTATTTT.

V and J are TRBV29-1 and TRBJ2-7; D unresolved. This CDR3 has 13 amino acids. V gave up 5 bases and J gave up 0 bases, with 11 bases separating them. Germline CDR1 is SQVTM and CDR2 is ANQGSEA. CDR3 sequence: CSVLPGSSYEQYF. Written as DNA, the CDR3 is TGCAGCGTTCTTCCGGGCAGCTCCTACGAGCAGTACTTC.

CDR3 sequence: CASSRLTPRDESISGANVLTF. DNA of the CDR3: TGTGCCAGCAGCCGTTTAACCCCCCGGGACGAATCTATCTCTGGGGCCAACGTCCTGACTTTC. The rearrangement joins TRBV11-1 to TRBJ2-6; either TRBD1 or TRBD2 may supply D (5 bases each). This CDR3 is 21 amino acids long. Between the trimmed V and J ends, which lost 5 bases and 0 bases, there was a span of 26 bases. Per germline, CDR1 SGHAT and CDR2 FQDESV (reference sequence). Together with reference TRBV11-1 and TRBJ2-6, the CDR3 gives the full variable domain: EAEVAQSPRYKITEKSQAVAFWCDPISGHATLYWYRQILGQGPELLVQFQDESVVDDSQLPKDRFSAERLKGVDSTLKIQPAELGDSAMYLCASSRLTPRDESISGANVLTFGAGSRLTVL.

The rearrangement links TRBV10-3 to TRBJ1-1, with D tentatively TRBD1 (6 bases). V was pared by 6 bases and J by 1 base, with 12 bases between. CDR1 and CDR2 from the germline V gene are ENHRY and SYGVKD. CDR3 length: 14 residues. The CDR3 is CAIRDSTSNTEAFF. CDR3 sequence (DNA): TGTGCCATCAGGGACAGCACTTCGAACACTGAAGCTTTCTTT.

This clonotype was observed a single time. The CDR3 DNA follows: TGTGCCAGCGCAGGGGCGCGGACTTACTATGGCTACACCTTC. Its protein is CASAGARTYYGYTF. The chain links TRBV2 to TRBJ1-2, with a tentative D call TRBD1 (6 bases). This CDR3 is built from 14 residues. Germline CDR1 and CDR2: SNHLY and FYNNEI. V was cut by 8 bases and J by 3 bases, with 16 bases left in between.

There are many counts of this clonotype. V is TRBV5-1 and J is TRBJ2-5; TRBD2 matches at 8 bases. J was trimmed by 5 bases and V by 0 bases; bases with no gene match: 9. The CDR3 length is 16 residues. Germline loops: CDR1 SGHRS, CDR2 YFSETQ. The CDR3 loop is CASSLELADFFETQYF. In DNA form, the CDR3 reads TGCGCCAGCAGCTTGGAACTAGCGGACTTCTTTGAGACCCAGTACTTC.

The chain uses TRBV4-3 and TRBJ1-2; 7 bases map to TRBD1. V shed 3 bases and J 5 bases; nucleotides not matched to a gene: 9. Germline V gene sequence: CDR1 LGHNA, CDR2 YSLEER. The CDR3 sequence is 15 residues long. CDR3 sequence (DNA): TGCGCCAGCAGCCAGGACGACAGGGTTGGGTATGGCTACACCTTC. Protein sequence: CASSQDDRVGYGYTF.

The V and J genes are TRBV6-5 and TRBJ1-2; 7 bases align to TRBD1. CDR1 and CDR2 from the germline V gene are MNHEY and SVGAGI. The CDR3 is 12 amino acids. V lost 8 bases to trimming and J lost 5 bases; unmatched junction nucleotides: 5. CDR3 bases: TGTGCCAGCCGGGACAGCCTTTATGGCTACACCTTC. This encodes CASRDSLYGYTF.

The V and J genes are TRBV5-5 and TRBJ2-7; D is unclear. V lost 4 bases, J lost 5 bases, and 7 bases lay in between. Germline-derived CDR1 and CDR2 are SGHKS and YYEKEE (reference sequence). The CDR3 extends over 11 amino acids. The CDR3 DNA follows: TGTGCCAGCAGCCCCGCCCACGAGCAGTACTTC. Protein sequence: CASSPAHEQYF.

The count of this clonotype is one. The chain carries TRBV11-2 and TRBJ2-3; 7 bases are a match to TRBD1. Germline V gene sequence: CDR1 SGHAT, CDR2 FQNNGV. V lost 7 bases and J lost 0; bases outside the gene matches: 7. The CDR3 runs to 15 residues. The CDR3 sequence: CASTTQGVSTDTQYF. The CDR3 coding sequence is TGTGCCAGCACTACTCAGGGGGTCAGCACAGATACGCAGTATTTT.

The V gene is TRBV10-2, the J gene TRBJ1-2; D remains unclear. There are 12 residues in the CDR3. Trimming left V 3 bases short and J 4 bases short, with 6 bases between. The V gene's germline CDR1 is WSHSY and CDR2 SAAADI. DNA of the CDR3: TGCGCCAGCAGTGAAGTTAGCTATGGCTACACCTTC. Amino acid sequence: CASSEVSYGYTF.

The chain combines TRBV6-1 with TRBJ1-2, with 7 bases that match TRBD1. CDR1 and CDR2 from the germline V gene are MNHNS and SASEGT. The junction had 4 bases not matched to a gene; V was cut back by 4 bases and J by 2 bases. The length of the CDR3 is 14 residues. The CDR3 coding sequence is TGTGCCAGCAGTGTGTGGACAGGAAACTATGGCTACACCTTC. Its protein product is CASSVWTGNYGYTF.

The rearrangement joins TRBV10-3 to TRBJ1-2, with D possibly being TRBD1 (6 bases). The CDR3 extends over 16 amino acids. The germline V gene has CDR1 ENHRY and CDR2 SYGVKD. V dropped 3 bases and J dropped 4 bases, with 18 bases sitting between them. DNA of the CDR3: TGTGCCATCAGTGACCCCCAGGGGATTTCCTCCTATGGCTACACCTTC. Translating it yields CAISDPQGISSYGYTF.

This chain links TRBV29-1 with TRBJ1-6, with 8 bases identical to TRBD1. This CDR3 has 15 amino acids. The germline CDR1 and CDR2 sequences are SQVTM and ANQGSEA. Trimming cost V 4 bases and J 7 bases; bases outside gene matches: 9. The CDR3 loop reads CSVAGQGPANSPLHF. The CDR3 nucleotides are TGCAGCGTTGCCGGACAGGGACCCGCAAATTCACCCCTCCACTTT.

The CDR3 DNA follows: TGCGCCAGCAGCTTATCTGAGGACATATATGGCTACACCTTC. It specifies CASSLSEDIYGYTF. The rearrangement joins TRBV5-1 to TRBJ1-2, with D possibly TRBD1 on 5 matching bases. The CDR3 covers 14 residues. V gave up 2 bases and J gave up 5 bases, with 13 bases separating them. Per the germline V gene, CDR1 is SGHRS and CDR2 is YFSETQ. Full variable domain (remainder filled in from reference TRBV5-1 and TRBJ1-2): KAGVTQTPRYLIKTRGQQVTLSCSPISGHRSVSWYQQTPGQGLQFLFEYFSETQRNKGNFPGRFSGRQFSNSRSEMNVSTLELGDSALYLCASSLSEDIYGYTFGSGTRLTVV.

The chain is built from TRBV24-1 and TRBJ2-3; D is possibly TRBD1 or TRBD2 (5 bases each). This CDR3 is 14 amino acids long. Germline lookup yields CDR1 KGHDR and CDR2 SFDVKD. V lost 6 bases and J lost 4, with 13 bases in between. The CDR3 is CATSLRGRADTQYF. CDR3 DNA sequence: TGTGCCACCAGTTTGAGGGGCAGAGCAGATACGCAGTATTTT.